A selection of T cell receptor beta chains follows, all from one sample in a study of follicular helper T cells after annual influenza vaccination. Repertoires were generated with immunoSEQ multiplex PCR, while TCRdb's copy carries only in-frame clones and drops some. This table has 3,000 to 4,000 clones, roughly four fifths appearing once. This sample comprised CXCR5+ CD38- circulating T follicular helper cells from blood, obtained 7 days after influenza vaccination. The receptors were gathered from an adult who received the influenza vaccine. Both conserved end residues are part of each CDR3. The D gene is left open where the match is weak. Expanded clones get a size class; other rows say once, few or many, or leave the size out.

>TRBJ1-1|-|-|TRBV6-5
TGTGCCAGCATACGCAGCAACACTGAAGCTTTCTTT
CASIRSNTEAFF
>TRBJ2-1|-|-|TRBV5-5
TGTGCCAGCAGCTTGAGCTGGGATGAGCAGTTCTTC
CASSLSWDEQFF
>TRBJ1-2|-|TRBD1|TRBV28
TGTGCCAGCAGGTTTCCACAGGGGGCGGCTAACTATGGCTACACCTTC
CASRFPQGAANYGYTF
>TRBJ2-2|-|TRBD1|TRBV19
TGTGCCAGTCACCAGGGGGTCGGGACCGGGGAGCTGTTTTTT
CASHQGVGTGELFF
>TRBJ2-5|-|TRBD2|TRBV11-3
TGTGCCAGCAGCCGGGGACTAAATCCCCAAGAGACCCAGTACTTC
CASSRGLNPQETQYF
>TRBJ2-1|-|TRBD1|TRBV19
TGTGCCACCCTGGGACAGGTTTTCAATGAGCAGTTCTTC
CATLGQVFNEQFF
>TRBJ1-3|-|-|TRBV2
TGTGCCAGCAGTGAAGCGCTTGTTGGGAGGGGCACCATATATTTT
CASSEALVGRGTIYF
>TRBJ2-3|-|TRBD1|TRBV5-8
TGTGCCAGCAGCTTGGCCCTACAGGGGACAGATACGCAGTATTTT
CASSLALQGTDTQYF
>TRBJ2-1|-|TRBD1|TRBV11-1
TGTGCCAGCAGCTTCACGGGGACAGCCTACAATGAGCAGTTCTTC
CASSFTGTAYNEQFF
>TRBJ1-1|-|-|TRBV5-4
TGTGCCAGCAGCTTTGAGTCGGGCACTGAAGCTTTCTTT
CASSFESGTEAFF
>TRBJ2-7|few|-|TRBV10-3
TGTGCCATCAGTGGTAGCGGACCCCACGAGCAGTACTTC
CAISGSGPHEQYF
>TRBJ2-7|few|TRBD1|TRBV2
TGTGCCAGCAGTGAAGTGGGGACAGGGGGCTTCGAGCAGTACTTC
CASSEVGTGGFEQYF
>TRBJ2-3|once|TRBD2|TRBV5-1
TGCGCCAGCAGCTCGACTAGCTTTCCGCAGTATTTT
CASSSTSFPQYF
>TRBJ1-5|once|-|TRBV5-8
TGTGCCAGCAGCTTGGCCTTGACAGGAGGAAATCAGCCCCAGCATTTT
CASSLALTGGNQPQHF
>TRBJ1-6|-|-|TRBV18
TGTGCCAGCTCACCAAAAAGCGAGGAGGATTCACCCCTCCACTTT
CASSPKSEEDSPLHF
>TRBJ1-4|-|TRBD1|TRBV5-1
TGCGCCAGCAGCTCAAGACAGGGCGGTAATGAAAAACTGTTTTTT
CASSSRQGGNEKLFF
>TRBJ1-1|-|-|TRBV7-2
TGTGCCAGCAGCCCAGACAGTGGGACTGAAGCTTTCTTT
CASSPDSGTEAFF
>TRBJ1-6|few|-|TRBV19
TGTGCCAGTACTAGGACCGGTCGGTCCTATAATTCACCCCTCCACTTT
CASTRTGRSYNSPLHF
>TRBJ1-1|-|-|TRBV5-1
TGCGCCAGCAGCTTGTTTAATAGGGACACTGAAGCTTTCTTT
CASSLFNRDTEAFF
>TRBJ1-3|-|-|TRBV27
TGTGCCAGCAGTTTACGGGGTTCTGGAAACACCATATATTTT
CASSLRGSGNTIYF
>TRBJ1-1|-|-|TRBV10-3
TGTGCCATCAGTGGAACTCAGAACACTGAAGCTTTCTTT
CAISGTQNTEAFF
>TRBJ2-3|-|-|TRBV19
TGTGCCAGTAGTATAGGGGCAAGCCGCACAGATACGCAGTATTTT
CASSIGASRTDTQYF
>TRBJ2-7|-|-|TRBV7-8
TGTGCCAGCAGCACGGACGGTCTCGAGCAGTACTTC
CASSTDGLEQYF
>TRBJ1-2|once|-|TRBV10-3
TGTGCCATCAGTGAAGGGGTTTGGGGCTACACCTTC
CAISEGVWGYTF
>TRBJ1-2|-|-|TRBV5-1
TGCGCCAGCAGCTTGATTTTCGGTGCCCGACCGAATGGCTACACCTTC
CASSLIFGARPNGYTF
>TRBJ2-1|-|-|TRBV20-1
TGCAGTGCTAGCTTAAATGAGCAGTTCTTC
CSASLNEQFF
>TRBJ2-3|-|-|TRBV12-5
TGTGCTAGTGGTATTGGGGGGTCGAAAGATACGCAGTATTTT
CASGIGGSKDTQYF
>TRBJ1-6|-|-|TRBV14
TGTGCCAGCAGCCAAGGCCCAGGCGGGAGTTCACCCCTCCACTTT
CASSQGPGGSSPLHF
>TRBJ2-3|-|TRBD2|TRBV4-1
TGCGCCAGCAGCCGTCTAGCGGGGAGGGGCACAGATACGCAGTATTTT
CASSRLAGRGTDTQYF
>TRBJ2-7|-|-|TRBV14
TGTGCCAGCAACCAACAGCCGAAGGACGAGCAGTACTTC
CASNQQPKDEQYF
>TRBJ2-1|-|-|TRBV19
TGTGCCAGTAGTATTGGCAGGGTGGGGGACAATGAGCAGTTCTTC
CASSIGRVGDNEQFF
>TRBJ1-5|-|TRBD1|TRBV27
TGTGCCAGCAGTCCGGGCGACAGGGGAAGCCAGCCCCAGCATTTT
CASSPGDRGSQPQHF
>TRBJ1-3|-|TRBD1|TRBV29-1
TGCCGTCACAGGGGTTCTGGAAACACCATATATTTT
CRHRGSGNTIYF
>TRBJ2-3|-|TRBD2|TRBV5-1
TGCGCCAGCAACGCGGGGGGAACAGATACGCAGTATTTT
CASNAGGTDTQYF
>TRBJ1-6|-|-|TRBV5-6
TGTGCCAGCAGCTTCGACGGCAGGGGAAATTCACCCCTCCACTTT
CASSFDGRGNSPLHF
>TRBJ2-7|few|TRBD2|TRBV18
TGTGCCAGCTCGCAGGGGACTAGCGGGGGCAAGGGGGAGCAGTACTTC
CASSQGTSGGKGEQYF
>TRBJ2-5|-|TRBD2|TRBV6-8
TGTGCCAGCCTTCGGGGGGGCCTAGAGACCCAGTACTTC
CASLRGGLETQYF
>TRBJ1-4|-|-|TRBV5-6
TGTGCCAGCAGAAGTACAGGGACAACTAATGAAAAACTGTTTTTT
CASRSTGTTNEKLFF
>TRBJ2-2|-|TRBD1|TRBV18
TGTGCCAGCTCACCACTCGGACGAGGGACAGCAAACACCGGGGAGCTGTTTTTT
CASSPLGRGTANTGELFF
>TRBJ2-5|-|TRBD2|TRBV7-2
TGTGCCAGCAGGGATCTAGCGGGGGGCCGGACCCAGTACTTC
CASRDLAGGRTQYF
>TRBJ2-7|-|TRBD2|TRBV6-5
TGTGCCAGCAGATTTACGACTAGCGGGGTCTACGAGCAGTACTTC
CASRFTTSGVYEQYF
>TRBJ2-7|-|TRBD2|TRBV5-1
TGCGCCAGCAGCTTGGAGGTGGGGGGGATCGGGTACGAGCAGTACTTC
CASSLEVGGIGYEQYF
>TRBJ2-3|-|TRBD2|TRBV2
TGTGCCAGCAGTGGAGTTAGCGGGGGGCTTAGCACAGATACGCAGTATTTT
CASSGVSGGLSTDTQYF
>TRBJ2-7|-|TRBD1|TRBV27
TGTGCCAGCAGTTTATTCCAGGGGACAGGGCCCTACGAGCAGTACTTC
CASSLFQGTGPYEQYF
>TRBJ2-7|-|TRBD2|TRBV7-2
TGTGCCAGCAGCTTAGTGGCTAGCGGGTTCTACGAGCAGTACTTC
CASSLVASGFYEQYF
>TRBJ2-5|-|-|TRBV25-1
TGTGCCAGCAGTGAATATCAGCGCAACTGGAAAGAGACCCAGTACTTC
CASSEYQRNWKETQYF
>TRBJ1-3|once|-|TRBV7-9
TGTGCCAGCAGCCCGCGAGGAAACACCATATATTTT
CASSPRGNTIYF
>TRBJ2-3|-|-|TRBV6-5
TGTGCCAGCAGTTACTCGAACAGACACACAGATACGCAGTATTTT
CASSYSNRHTDTQYF
>TRBJ2-5|-|-|TRBV6-1
TGTGCCAGCAGTGATCTAGCTTCGACCCAGTACTTC
CASSDLASTQYF
>TRBJ2-5|once|TRBD1|TRBV7-9
TGTGCCAGCAGCCGTCGGGACAGTCTTCATGGGGAGACCCAGTACTTC
CASSRRDSLHGETQYF
>TRBJ1-5|-|TRBD1|TRBV2
TGTGCCAGCAGTGCAGGGACAGGGGGACGGGAACCCCAGCATTTT
CASSAGTGGREPQHF
>TRBJ2-7|-|TRBD2|TRBV27
TGTGCCAGCAGTCATCTAGCGGGGCCCTACGAGCAGTACTTC
CASSHLAGPYEQYF
>TRBJ1-5|once|TRBD1|TRBV19
TGTGCCAGTAGTAGGGTGGACAGGGGTGGGATAGGGAGCAATCAGCCCCAGCATTTT
CASSRVDRGGIGSNQPQHF
>TRBJ2-6|-|-|TRBV7-3
TGTGCCAGCTCCACGGCGGGGCGGGGTGGGGCCAACGTCCTGACTTTC
CASSTAGRGGANVLTF
>TRBJ2-3|-|TRBD1|TRBV4-1
TGCGCCAGCAGCCAACCCAGGGGGACAGATACGCAGTATTTT
CASSQPRGTDTQYF